This TCR beta chain comes out of a study of T cell repertoires in cytomegalovirus infection. Study findings and constraints: Pooled public TCR beta family frequency picked out CMV carriers with the relevant HLA. In two of eight donors, the top clonotype was HLA-C-restricted CMV-specific.

This clonotype was seen ten or more times. Its antigen remains unidentified. Using its own MiXCR run on the reads, TCRdb lists one record per CDR3 protein. The sample carries more than 85,000 distinct CDR3 sequences, 16% recorded once. CDR1 is DFQATT and CDR2 is SNEGSKA in the germline V gene (reference sequence). With V trimmed by 5 bases and J by 3 bases, 8 bases remained unmatched. The length of the CDR3 is 14 residues. The TCR was taken from a human donor in good health (CMV status not recorded). Some clones in this sample may be carry-over from other donors' samples. The sample consisted of PBMCs. The chain carries TRBV20-1 and TRBJ2-5; the match to TRBD2 covers 8 bases. The CDR3 region is CSAAPGLGEETQYF. The CDR3 region has the DNA TGCAGTGCTGCTCCGGGACTAGGAGAAGAGACCCAGTACTTC.